One T cell receptor beta chain is described in this entry. Antigen specificity is unknown. Other DNA sequences from this sample encode an identical CDR3 as well. Some clones are missing from TCRdb's copy, which holds only in-frame ones; the method was immunoSEQ multiplex PCR. The table lists about 24,000 clones, 65% to 80% of them singletons. This sample is drawn from a study of a mutant IDH1 vaccine in newly diagnosed glioma. Study summary: Sex among treated patients split 62.5% male, roughly 40% female; mean age was about 43 years.

The CDR3 is 17 amino acids. The germline V gene encodes CDR1 LNHDA and CDR2 SQIVND (reference sequence). V was clipped by 4 bases and J by 6 bases; unmatched bases: 11. The time point: week 11, during vaccination. The investigators gave 300 ug of mutant IDH1 20-mer peptide in each vaccine dose, together with topical imiquimod. The chain has TRBV19 and TRBJ1-5; 11 bases align to TRBD1. The TCR originated in a middle-aged man with glioma. The sample in question was PBMCs, obtained from a glioma patient whose treatment included an IDH1 peptide vaccine. As DNA, the CDR3 is TGTGCCAGTAGTACCCCGGGACAGGGGGGTTTTAGTCAGCCCCAGCATTTT. It is translated as CASSTPGQGGFSQPQHF.